This T cell receptor beta chain was captured in a study of blood T cell repertoires in COVID-19 (dated by TCRdb to about 2020). For the wider study: Collaborator samples came from the United States, Italy and Spain and covered acute and convalescent phases of COVID-19. The material from the prospective study consisted of cDNA or gDNA derived from T cells, B-cell-depleted T cells, or PBMCs. Deeply sampled blood TCRbeta repertoires from subjects exposed to, actively infected with, or recovered from COVID-19 were included in the dataset. Where available, HLA class I and class II types were obtained from metadata supplied by the sample provider rather than from assay-based typing. The repertoires were released in a freely available public database intended as a resource for research on the immune response to SARS-CoV-2. Samples came from the ongoing ImmuneRACE study (first 160 participants) plus 1,254 subjects from 6 global collaborators. A de-identified subject ID, COVID-19 status, age in years and sex were almost always included in the sample metadata. Paper-wide results and their limitations: Clinical and demographic metadata were provided uncurated, with the amount varying by source and participant.

The immunoSEQ Assay, a bias-controlled multiplex PCR, was used to amplify TCRbeta CDR3 regions from genomic DNA. The paper's processing steps were these. Nucleated cell counts per sample were estimated from amplification of reference gene primers within the assay. To quantify the absolute abundance of each unique TCRbeta CDR3 rearrangement, sequence reads were collapsed and filtered. Productive Simpson clonality was computed per sample as the square root of Simpson's diversity index over productive rearrangements. TCRdb took over this immuneACCESS table, retaining in-frame rearrangements with V and J assigned. Such tables are incomplete; in checked studies, under half of the missing clones stem from an unresolved V gene, and the remainder is unexplained. The D gene and trimming were derived from the DNA, and the V and J assignments and clone size from that table. The sample table contains 200,000 to 300,000 clones; only one count was recorded for around 87% of them. 2.5% to 3.5% of the sample comes from the top ten.

Concerning this clone itself: What this receptor recognizes is not known. Base quality data are lacking; no much larger clone is found one base away.

A second Seattle source provided samples from volunteer blood donors who had recovered from COVID-19. Collaborating institutions collected whole blood in K2EDTA tubes following their own protocols. For TCRbeta analysis, collaborators shipped samples in one of three forms: frozen whole blood, isolated PBMCs, or DNA extracted from either of those sample types. This clonotype was obtained from a woman aged 25-40 years who had recovered from COVID-19. Material for sequencing was peripheral blood.

The CDR3 here reads CASSLNSLNTGELFF. The DNA reads as follows: TGTGCCAGTAGTCTCAACAGTCTGAACACCGGGGAGCTGTTTTTT. The chain is made from TRBV19 and TRBJ2-2; there is no confident call for the D gene. In the germline V gene (reference sequence), CDR1 corresponds to LNHDA and CDR2 to SQIVND. The cysteine opens and the phenylalanine closes a CDR3 of 15 amino acids. Only the CDR3 region is kept as DNA, spanning 45 bases read in frame from base 1. Trimming costs V 5 bases and J 1 base, and their ends lie 11 bases apart.